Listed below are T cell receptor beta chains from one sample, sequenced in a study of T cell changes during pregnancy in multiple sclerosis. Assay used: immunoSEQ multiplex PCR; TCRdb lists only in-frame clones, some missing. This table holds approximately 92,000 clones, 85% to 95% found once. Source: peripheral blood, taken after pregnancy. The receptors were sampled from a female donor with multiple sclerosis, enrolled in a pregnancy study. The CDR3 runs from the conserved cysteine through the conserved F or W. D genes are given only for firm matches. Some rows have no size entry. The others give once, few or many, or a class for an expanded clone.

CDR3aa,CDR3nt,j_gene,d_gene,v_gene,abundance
CSLGAGGQRDTEAFF,TGCAGCCTGGGGGCCGGGGGACAGCGGGACACTGAAGCTTTCTTT,TRBJ1-1,TRBD1,TRBV29-1,NA
CASSSLAGGPNEQFF,TGTGCCAGCAGCTCCCTAGCGGGAGGGCCCAATGAGCAGTTCTTC,TRBJ2-1,TRBD2,TRBV7-9,NA
CASSVTGESGNTIYF,TGCGCCAGCAGCGTAACAGGGGAGTCTGGAAACACCATATATTTT,TRBJ1-3,TRBD1,TRBV5-1,NA
CASSQVGSLSYKQYF,TGCGCCAGCAGCCAAGTGGGCAGCCTCTCCTACAAGCAGTACTTC,TRBJ2-7,NA,TRBV4-1,NA
CASSLAGGAGTGELFF,TGTGCCAGCAGCTTAGCCGGCGGGGCAGGCACCGGGGAGCTGTTTTTT,TRBJ2-2,NA,TRBV7-9,NA
CASSSGYLYEQYF,TGTGCCAGCAGTTCAGGGTACCTCTACGAGCAGTACTTC,TRBJ2-7,NA,TRBV6-5,NA
CASSMQLNTEAFF,TGTGCCAGTAGTATGCAGTTGAACACTGAAGCTTTCTTT,TRBJ1-1,NA,TRBV19,NA
CASSLWAGNYGYTF,TGTGCCAGCAGTTTATGGGCGGGTAACTATGGCTACACCTTC,TRBJ1-2,NA,TRBV28,NA
CASSHSNFYEQYF,TGCGCCAGCAGCCACTCGAACTTCTACGAGCAGTACTTC,TRBJ2-7,NA,TRBV4-1,NA
CASSGAGAEQYF,TGTGCCAGCAGCGGCGCGGGGGCCGAGCAGTACTTC,TRBJ2-7,NA,TRBV5-6,NA
CASSQAPRGDEKLFF,TGCGCCAGCAGCCAAGCCCCCAGGGGGGATGAAAAACTGTTTTTT,TRBJ1-4,TRBD1,TRBV4-1,NA
CASSVSASGETQYF,TGTGCCAGCAGTGTCTCGGCTAGCGGAGAGACCCAGTACTTC,TRBJ2-5,TRBD2,TRBV6-1,NA
CASSLSTGASDEQYF,TGTGCCAGCAGTTTATCTACAGGGGCTAGCGACGAGCAGTACTTC,TRBJ2-7,NA,TRBV27,NA
CANGQSYEQYF,TGTGCCAACGGACAGTCCTACGAGCAGTACTTC,TRBJ2-7,NA,TRBV2,NA
CASGTGWTEAFF,TGTGCCAGCGGGACAGGGTGGACCGAAGCTTTCTTT,TRBJ1-1,TRBD1,TRBV6-1,NA
CASSDQGGQPQHF,TGTGCCAGCAGTGACCAGGGGGGTCAGCCCCAGCATTTT,TRBJ1-5,TRBD1,TRBV2,few
CASSSPRLAGGEGTDTQYF,TGTGCCAGTAGTTCACCCCGACTAGCGGGAGGGGAAGGCACAGATACGCAGTATTTT,TRBJ2-3,TRBD2,TRBV19,NA
CASSPSGTGVYGYTF,TGTGCCAGCAGCCCGTCCGGGACAGGCGTCTATGGCTACACCTTC,TRBJ1-2,TRBD1,TRBV7-2,NA
CASSFGVGDYGYTF,TGTGCCAGCAGCTTCGGAGTAGGTGACTATGGCTACACCTTC,TRBJ1-2,NA,TRBV5-6,NA
CAIRNRGRDTEAFF,TGTGCCATCAGGAACAGGGGGCGCGACACTGAAGCTTTCTTT,TRBJ1-1,TRBD1,TRBV10-3,NA
CASSSYPSRDRSTGELFF,TGCGCCAGCAGCTCCTACCCCAGTAGGGACAGGTCAACCGGGGAGCTGTTTTTT,TRBJ2-2,TRBD1,TRBV5-1,NA
CAISESPTFF,TGTGCCATCAGTGAGTCCCCCACTTTCTTT,TRBJ1-1,NA,TRBV10-3,NA
CASSLQQSDNPNLSTDTQYF,TGTGCCAGCAGTTTACAGCAATCGGACAACCCCAACCTTAGCACAGATACGCAGTATTTT,TRBJ2-3,NA,TRBV27,once
CASSPHSSGRSEQYF,TGTGCCAGCTCCCCCCACTCTAGCGGGAGAAGCGAGCAGTACTTC,TRBJ2-7,TRBD2,TRBV28,NA
CASSPGGGLQETQYF,TGTGCCAGCTCACCGGGGGGGGGACTCCAAGAGACCCAGTACTTC,TRBJ2-5,TRBD2,TRBV18,NA
CASSHETSDSGNEQFF,TGTGCCAGCAGCCACGAGACTAGCGACTCCGGCAATGAGCAGTTCTTC,TRBJ2-1,TRBD2,TRBV4-2,NA
CASSLGGGLSFRNTEAFF,TGTGCCAGCAGTTTGGGAGGGGGCCTTAGCTTTCGGAACACTGAAGCTTTCTTT,TRBJ1-1,TRBD1,TRBV5-4,NA
CASSPGGGSYEQFF,TGTGCCAGCAGCCCAGGGGGCGGGTCGTATGAGCAGTTCTTC,TRBJ2-1,TRBD1,TRBV7-6,NA
CATSPGLDREVTNEKLFF,TGTGCCACCAGCCCGGGATTAGACAGGGAGGTAACTAATGAAAAACTGTTTTTT,TRBJ1-4,TRBD1,TRBV15,NA
CASSQNTGELFF,TGTGCCAGCAGCCAGAACACCGGGGAGCTGTTTTTT,TRBJ2-2,NA,TRBV5-4,NA
CASSEGGARIRTGELFF,TGCGCCAGCAGTGAAGGAGGGGCGCGGATACGCACCGGGGAGCTGTTTTTT,TRBJ2-2,NA,TRBV10-2,NA
CASSPRQGGYNEQFF,TGTGCCAGCTCCCCCCGGCAGGGTGGTTACAATGAGCAGTTCTTC,TRBJ2-1,NA,TRBV18,NA
CASQGSGLLNEQFF,TGTGCCAGTCAAGGATCGGGACTCCTCAATGAGCAGTTCTTC,TRBJ2-1,NA,TRBV25-1,NA
CASSLRDRQLSGDEQFF,TGTGCCAGCAGCTTACGGGACAGGCAACTTTCTGGGGATGAGCAGTTCTTC,TRBJ2-1,TRBD1,TRBV7-6,once
CASAVGRNQPQHF,TGTGCCAGCGCTGTGGGGCGGAATCAGCCCCAGCATTTT,TRBJ1-5,NA,TRBV7-6,NA
CASERGGYSGANVLTF,TGTGCCAGCGAACGGGGAGGTTACTCTGGGGCCAACGTCCTGACTTTC,TRBJ2-6,NA,TRBV6-4,NA
CASSQGSRMDYTF,TGTGCCAGCAGCCAGGGTTCGCGAATGGACTACACCTTC,TRBJ1-2,NA,TRBV5-4,NA
CASSIGWGSMNTEAFF,TGTGCCAGTAGTATAGGCTGGGGCAGTATGAACACTGAAGCTTTCTTT,TRBJ1-1,NA,TRBV19,NA
CASSQGVELREQYF,TGCGCCAGCAGCCAGGGAGTTGAACTAAGGGAGCAGTACTTC,TRBJ2-7,NA,TRBV4-1,NA
CASSLEGVGELFF,TGCGCCAGCAGCTTGGAGGGAGTAGGGGAGCTGTTTTTT,TRBJ2-2,NA,TRBV5-1,NA